This T cell receptor beta chain emerged from a study of CD8 T cells in ankylosing spondylitis. Findings and caveats of the study: For ankylosing spondylitis blood, a TCR beta motif of 8 or 9 highly homologous variants appeared characteristic. In ankylosing spondylitis patients, matched synovial fluid reportedly showed significant enrichment of disease-linked clones. Certain motif variants had earlier appeared in reactive arthritis synovial fluid and blood.

This clonotype was seen many times. The antigen is not known. Libraries of TCR beta came from quantitative 5'-RACE with molecular barcodes. TCRdb re-called the 5' RACE reads with MiXCR, one entry per CDR3 protein. The data contain tens of thousands of distinct CDR3 sequences, 7.2% of them singletons. Germline V lookup: CDR1 DFQATT, CDR2 SNEGSKA (reference sequence). Trimming pared 1 base from V and 6 bases from J, leaving 13 bases between. There are 14 residues in the CDR3. The sequencing input was blood, either unsorted or a sorted T cell fraction (not recorded which). The chain is built from TRBV20-1 and TRBJ2-1; perhaps TRBD2 as D (5 bases). This TCR derives from a male donor with ankylosing spondylitis or in good health (not recorded which). The CDR3, as DNA: TGCAGTGCTAGAGTTGCAGCGAGGGCCAATGAGCAGTTCTTC. Its protein is CSARVAARANEQFF.